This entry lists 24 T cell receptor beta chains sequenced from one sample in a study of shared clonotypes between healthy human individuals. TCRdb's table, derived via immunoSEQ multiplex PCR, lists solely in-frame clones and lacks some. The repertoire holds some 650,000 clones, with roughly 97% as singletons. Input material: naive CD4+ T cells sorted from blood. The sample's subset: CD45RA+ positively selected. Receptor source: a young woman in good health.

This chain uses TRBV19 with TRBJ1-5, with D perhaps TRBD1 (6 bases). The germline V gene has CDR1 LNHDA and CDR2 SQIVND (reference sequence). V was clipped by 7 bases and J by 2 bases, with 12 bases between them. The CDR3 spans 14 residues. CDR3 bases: TGTGCCAGTACCCCAGGGGCGGGCAATCAGCCCCAGCATTTT. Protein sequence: CASTPGAGNQPQHF.

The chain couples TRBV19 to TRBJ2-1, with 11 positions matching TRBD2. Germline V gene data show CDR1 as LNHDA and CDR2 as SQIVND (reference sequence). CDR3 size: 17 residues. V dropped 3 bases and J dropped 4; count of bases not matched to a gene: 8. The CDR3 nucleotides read TGTGCCAGTAGTATCCCGGGACTAGCGGAATTTTACAATGAGCAGTTCTTC. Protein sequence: CASSIPGLAEFYNEQFF.

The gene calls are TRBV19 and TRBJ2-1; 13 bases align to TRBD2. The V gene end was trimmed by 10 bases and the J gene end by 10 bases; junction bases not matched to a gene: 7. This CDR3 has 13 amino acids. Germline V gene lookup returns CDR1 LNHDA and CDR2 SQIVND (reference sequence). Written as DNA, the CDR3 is TGTGCCACAGCAGGACTAGCGGGAGTAGAGCAGTTCTTC. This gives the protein CATAGLAGVEQFF.

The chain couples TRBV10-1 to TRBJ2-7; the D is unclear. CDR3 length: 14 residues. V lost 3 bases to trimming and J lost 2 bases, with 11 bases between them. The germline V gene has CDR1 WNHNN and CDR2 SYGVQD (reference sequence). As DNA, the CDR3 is TGCGCCAGCAGTGAATTGGCGGAAACCTACGAGCAGTACTTC. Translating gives CASSELAETYEQYF.

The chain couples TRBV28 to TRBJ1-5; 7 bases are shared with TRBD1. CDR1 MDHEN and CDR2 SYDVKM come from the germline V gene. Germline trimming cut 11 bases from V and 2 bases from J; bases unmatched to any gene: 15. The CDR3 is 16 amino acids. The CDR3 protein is CAGTEQGGNGNQPQHF. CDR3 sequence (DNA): TGTGCCGGGACAGAACAGGGCGGGAATGGCAATCAGCCCCAGCATTTT.

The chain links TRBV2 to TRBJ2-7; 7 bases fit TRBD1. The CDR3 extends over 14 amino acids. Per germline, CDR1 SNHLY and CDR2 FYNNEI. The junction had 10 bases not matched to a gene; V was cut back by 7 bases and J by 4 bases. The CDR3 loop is CASTSDRAKYEQYF. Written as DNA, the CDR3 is TGTGCCAGCACATCAGACAGGGCCAAATACGAGCAGTACTTC.

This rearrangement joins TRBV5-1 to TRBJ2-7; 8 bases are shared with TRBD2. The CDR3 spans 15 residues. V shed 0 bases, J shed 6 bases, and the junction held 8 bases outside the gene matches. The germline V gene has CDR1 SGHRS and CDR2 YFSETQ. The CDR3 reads CASSLDPGAGGEQYF. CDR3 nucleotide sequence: TGCGCCAGCAGCTTGGATCCGGGCGCGGGGGGCGAGCAGTACTTC.

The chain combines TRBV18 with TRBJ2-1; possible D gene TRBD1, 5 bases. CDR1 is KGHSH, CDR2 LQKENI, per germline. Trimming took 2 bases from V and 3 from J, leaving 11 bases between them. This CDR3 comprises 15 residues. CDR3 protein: CASSPSRTLYNEQFF. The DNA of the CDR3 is TGTGCCAGCTCACCATCGAGGACACTCTACAATGAGCAGTTCTTC.

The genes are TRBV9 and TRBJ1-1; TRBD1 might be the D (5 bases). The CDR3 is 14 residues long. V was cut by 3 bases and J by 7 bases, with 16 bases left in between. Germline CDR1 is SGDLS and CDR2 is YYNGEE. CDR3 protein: CASSALGETGEAFF. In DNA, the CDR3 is TGTGCCAGCAGCGCACTAGGGGAGACGGGTGAAGCTTTCTTT.

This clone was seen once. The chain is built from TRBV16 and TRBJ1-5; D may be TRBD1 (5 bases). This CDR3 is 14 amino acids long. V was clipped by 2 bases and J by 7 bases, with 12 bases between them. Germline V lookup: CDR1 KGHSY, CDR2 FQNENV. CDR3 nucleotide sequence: TGTGCCAGCAGCCAAACAGGAGGTCCGCAGCCCCAGCATTTT. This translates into CASSQTGGPQPQHF.

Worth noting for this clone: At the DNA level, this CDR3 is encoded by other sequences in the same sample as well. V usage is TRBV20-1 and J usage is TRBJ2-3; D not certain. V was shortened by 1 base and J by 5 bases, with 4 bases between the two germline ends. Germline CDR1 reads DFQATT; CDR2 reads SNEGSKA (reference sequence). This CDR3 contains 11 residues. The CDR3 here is CSARVQDTQYF. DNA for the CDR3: TGCAGTGCTAGAGTCCAAGATACGCAGTATTTT.

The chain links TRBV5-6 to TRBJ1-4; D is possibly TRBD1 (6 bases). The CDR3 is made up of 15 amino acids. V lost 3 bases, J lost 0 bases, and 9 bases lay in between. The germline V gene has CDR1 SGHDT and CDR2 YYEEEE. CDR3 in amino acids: CASSYGQTTNEKLFF. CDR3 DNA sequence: TGTGCCAGCAGCTACGGACAGACAACTAATGAAAAACTGTTTTTT.

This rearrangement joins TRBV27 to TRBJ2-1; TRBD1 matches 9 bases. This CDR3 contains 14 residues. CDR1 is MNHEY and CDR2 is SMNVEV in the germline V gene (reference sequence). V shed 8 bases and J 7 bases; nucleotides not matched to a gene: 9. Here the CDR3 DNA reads TGTGCCAGCTTCCGGGACAGGGTCGGGAATGAGCAGTTCTTC. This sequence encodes CASFRDRVGNEQFF.

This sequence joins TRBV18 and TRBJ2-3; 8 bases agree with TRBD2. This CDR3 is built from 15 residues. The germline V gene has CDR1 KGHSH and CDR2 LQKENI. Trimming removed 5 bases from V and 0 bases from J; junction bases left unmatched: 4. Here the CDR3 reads CASSASGSSTDTQYF. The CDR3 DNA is TGTGCCAGCTCAGCTAGCGGGTCTAGCACAGATACGCAGTATTTT.

The CDR3 reads CASTDGQGTEKLFF. Written as DNA, the CDR3 is TGTGCCAGTACCGACGGACAGGGGACCGAAAAACTGTTTTTT. The J gene is TRBJ1-4, the V gene TRBV19; 9 bases map to TRBD1. The CDR3 sequence is 14 residues long. Per germline, CDR1 LNHDA and CDR2 SQIVND (reference sequence). The trim removed 7 bases at V and 8 bases at J, leaving 8 bases unmatched.

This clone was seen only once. For the CDR3, the DNA is TGCGCCAGCAGCCAACTGGAGGATTCACCCCTCCACTTT. Translating it yields CASSQLEDSPLHF. This chain links TRBV4-1 with TRBJ1-6; no clear D gene. This CDR3 region has 13 residues. Germline CDR1 reads MGHRA; CDR2 reads YSYEKL. The germline V and J ends were trimmed by 2 bases and 8 bases, with 7 bases remaining between them.

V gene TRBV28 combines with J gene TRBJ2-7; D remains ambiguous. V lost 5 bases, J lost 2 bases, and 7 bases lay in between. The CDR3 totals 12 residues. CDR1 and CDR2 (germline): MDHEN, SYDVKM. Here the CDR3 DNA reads TGTGCCAGCAGTCAAACAGCCTACGAGCAGTACTTC. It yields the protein CASSQTAYEQYF.

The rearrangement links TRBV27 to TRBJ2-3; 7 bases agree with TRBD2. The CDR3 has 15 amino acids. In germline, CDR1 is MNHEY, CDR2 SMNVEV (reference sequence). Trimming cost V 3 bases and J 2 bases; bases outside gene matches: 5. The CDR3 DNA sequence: TGTGCCAGCAGTTTGGGAGCGGGGAACACAGATACGCAGTATTTT. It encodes CASSLGAGNTDTQYF.

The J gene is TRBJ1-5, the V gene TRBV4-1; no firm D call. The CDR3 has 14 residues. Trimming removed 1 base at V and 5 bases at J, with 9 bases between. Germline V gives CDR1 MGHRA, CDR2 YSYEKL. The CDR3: CASSQVWSYQPQHF. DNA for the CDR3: TGCGCCAGCAGCCAAGTTTGGAGCTATCAGCCCCAGCATTTT.

CDR3 loop: CASRQGASIFYEQYF. CDR3 in DNA: TGTGCCAGCAGGCAGGGAGCCTCGATCTTCTACGAGCAGTACTTC. V gene TRBV19 combines with J gene TRBJ2-7, with D perhaps given as TRBD1 or TRBD2 (5 bases each). CDR1 is LNHDA and CDR2 is SQIVND in the germline V gene (reference sequence). The length of the CDR3 is 15 residues. Deletions cut 9 bases from V and 3 bases from J, with 21 bases between.

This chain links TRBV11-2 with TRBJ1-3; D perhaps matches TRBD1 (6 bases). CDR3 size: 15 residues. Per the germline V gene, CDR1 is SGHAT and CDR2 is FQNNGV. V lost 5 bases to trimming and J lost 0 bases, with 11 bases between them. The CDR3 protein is CASSVQGHSGNTIYF. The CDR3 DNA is TGTGCCAGCAGCGTACAGGGTCACTCTGGAAACACCATATATTTT. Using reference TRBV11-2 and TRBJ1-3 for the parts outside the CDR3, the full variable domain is EAGVAQSPRYKIIEKRQSVAFWCNPISGHATLYWYQQILGQGPKLLIQFQNNGVVDDSQLPKDRFSAERLKGVDSTLKIQPAKLEDSAVYLCASSVQGHSGNTIYFGEGSWLTVV.

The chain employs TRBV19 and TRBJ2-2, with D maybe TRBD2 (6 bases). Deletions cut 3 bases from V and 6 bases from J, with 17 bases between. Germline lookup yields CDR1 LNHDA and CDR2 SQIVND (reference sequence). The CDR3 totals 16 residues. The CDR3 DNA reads TGTGCCAGTAGTATTGCGGGGCATACGCTCCCCGGGGAGCTGTTTTTT. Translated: CASSIAGHTLPGELFF.

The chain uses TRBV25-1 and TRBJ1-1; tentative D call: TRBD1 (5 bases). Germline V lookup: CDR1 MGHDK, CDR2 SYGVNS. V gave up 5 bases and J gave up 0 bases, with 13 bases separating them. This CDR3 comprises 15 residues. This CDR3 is CASSTRTSVNTEAFF. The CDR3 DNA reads TGTGCCAGCAGTACCCGGACATCGGTGAACACTGAAGCTTTCTTT.

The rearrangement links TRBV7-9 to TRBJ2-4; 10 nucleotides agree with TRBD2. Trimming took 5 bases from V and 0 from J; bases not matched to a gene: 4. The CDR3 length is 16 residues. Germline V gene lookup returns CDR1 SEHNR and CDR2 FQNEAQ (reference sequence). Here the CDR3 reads CASSRLAGLAKNIQYF. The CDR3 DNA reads TGTGCCAGCAGCCGACTAGCGGGCCTAGCCAAAAACATTCAGTACTTC.